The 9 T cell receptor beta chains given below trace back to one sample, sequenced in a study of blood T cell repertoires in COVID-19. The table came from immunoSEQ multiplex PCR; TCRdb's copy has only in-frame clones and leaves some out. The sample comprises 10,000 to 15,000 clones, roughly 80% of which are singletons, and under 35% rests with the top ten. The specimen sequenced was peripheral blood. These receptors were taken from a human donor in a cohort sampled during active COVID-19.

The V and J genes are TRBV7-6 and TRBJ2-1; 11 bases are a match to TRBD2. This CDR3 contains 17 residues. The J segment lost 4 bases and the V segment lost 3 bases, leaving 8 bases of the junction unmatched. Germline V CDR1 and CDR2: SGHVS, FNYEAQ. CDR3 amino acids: CASSLTSGNTVYNEQFF. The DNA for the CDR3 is TGTGCCAGCAGCTTGACTAGCGGGAACACCGTATACAATGAGCAGTTCTTC.

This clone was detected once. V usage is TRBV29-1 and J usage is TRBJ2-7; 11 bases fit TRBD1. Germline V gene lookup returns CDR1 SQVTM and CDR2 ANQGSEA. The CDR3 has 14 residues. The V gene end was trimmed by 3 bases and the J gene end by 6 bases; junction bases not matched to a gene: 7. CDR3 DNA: TGCAGCGTTGAGGGTTGGACAGGGGGCTCCGAGCAGTACTTC. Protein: CSVEGWTGGSEQYF.

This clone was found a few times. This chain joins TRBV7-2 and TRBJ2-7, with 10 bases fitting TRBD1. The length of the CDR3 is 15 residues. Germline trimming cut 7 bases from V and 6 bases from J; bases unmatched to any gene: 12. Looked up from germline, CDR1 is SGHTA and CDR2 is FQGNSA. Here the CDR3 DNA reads TGTGCCAGCACCCGGGACAGGGGAGGAGGTAGCGAGCAGTACTTC. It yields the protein CASTRDRGGGSEQYF.

The CDR3, as DNA: TGTGCCAGCAGGATTGACGGAGGCGAAACTGAAGCTTTCTTT. Protein: CASRIDGGETEAFF. The chain employs TRBV2 and TRBJ1-1; D unresolved. The CDR3 is 14 residues long. The V end was cut by 6 bases, the J end by 5 bases, with 16 bases between. CDR1 is SNHLY and CDR2 is FYNNEI in the germline V gene.

For the CDR3, the DNA is TGCGCCAGCAGCCAAGATCCGCTACTCCGGGGTAATGAAAAACTGTTTTTT. This encodes CASSQDPLLRGNEKLFF. The rearrangement joins TRBV4-3 to TRBJ1-4; no reliable D call. There are 17 residues in the CDR3. Germline assignment: CDR1 LGHNA and CDR2 YSLEER. V lost 0 bases and J 4 bases, leaving 15 bases between the germline ends.

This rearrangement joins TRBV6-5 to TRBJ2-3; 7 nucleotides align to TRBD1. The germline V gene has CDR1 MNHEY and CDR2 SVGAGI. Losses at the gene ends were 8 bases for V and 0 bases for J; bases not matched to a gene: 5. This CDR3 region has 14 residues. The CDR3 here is CASFNRGSTDTQYF. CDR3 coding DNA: TGTGCCAGCTTTAACAGGGGAAGCACAGATACGCAGTATTTT.

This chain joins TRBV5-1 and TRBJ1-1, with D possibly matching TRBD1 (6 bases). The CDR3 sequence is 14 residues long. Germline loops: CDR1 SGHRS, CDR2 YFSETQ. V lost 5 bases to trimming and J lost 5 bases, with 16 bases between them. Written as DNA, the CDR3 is TGCGCCAGCAGTGTTGAGGGGGGGAGGACTGAAGCTTTCTTT. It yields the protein CASSVEGGRTEAFF.

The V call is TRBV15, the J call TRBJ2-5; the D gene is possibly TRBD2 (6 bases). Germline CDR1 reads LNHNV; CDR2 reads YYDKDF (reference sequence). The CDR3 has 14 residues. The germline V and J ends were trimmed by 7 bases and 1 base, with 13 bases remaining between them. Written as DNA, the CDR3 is TGTGCCACCAACCACGGGGGACCCCAAGAGACCCAGTACTTC. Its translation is CATNHGGPQETQYF. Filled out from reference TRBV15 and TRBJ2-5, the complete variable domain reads DAMVIQNPRYQVTQFGKPVTLSCSQTLNHNVMYWYQQKSSQAPKLLFHYYDKDFNNEADTPDNFQSRRPNTSFCFLDIRSPGLGDTAMYLCATNHGGPQETQYFGPGTRLLVL.

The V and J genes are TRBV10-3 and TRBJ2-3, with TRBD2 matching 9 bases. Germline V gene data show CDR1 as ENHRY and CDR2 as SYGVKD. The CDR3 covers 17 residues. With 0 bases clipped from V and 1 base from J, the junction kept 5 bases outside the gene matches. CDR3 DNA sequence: TGTGCCATCAGTGAGTCGACGCGGGGGGGCCGCACAGATACGCAGTATTTT. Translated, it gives CAISESTRGGRTDTQYF.